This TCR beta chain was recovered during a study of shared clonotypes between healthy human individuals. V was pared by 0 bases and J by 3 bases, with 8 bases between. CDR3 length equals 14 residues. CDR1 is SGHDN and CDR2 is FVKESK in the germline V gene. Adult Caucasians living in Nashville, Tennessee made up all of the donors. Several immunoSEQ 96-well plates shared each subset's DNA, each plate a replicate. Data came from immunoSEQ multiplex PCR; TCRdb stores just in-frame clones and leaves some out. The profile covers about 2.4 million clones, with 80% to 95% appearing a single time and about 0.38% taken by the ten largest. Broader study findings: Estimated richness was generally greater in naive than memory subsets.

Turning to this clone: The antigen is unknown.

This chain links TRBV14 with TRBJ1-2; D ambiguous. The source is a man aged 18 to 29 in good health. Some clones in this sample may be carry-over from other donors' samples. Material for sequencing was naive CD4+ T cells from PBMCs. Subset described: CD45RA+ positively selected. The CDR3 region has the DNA TGTGCCAGCAGCCAAGAATGGACGGACTATGGCTACACCTTC. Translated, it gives CASSQEWTDYGYTF. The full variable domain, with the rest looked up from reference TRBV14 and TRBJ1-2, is EAGVTQFPSHSVIEKGQTVTLRCDPISGHDNLYWYRRVMGKEIKFLLHFVKESKQDESGMPNNRFLAERTGGTYSTLKVQPAELEDSGVYFCASSQEWTDYGYTFGSGTRLTVV.